The clone carrying this T cell receptor beta chain was observed a handful of times. The CDR3 spans 14 residues. Germline V gene data show CDR1 as SGHRS and CDR2 as YFSETQ. V was clipped by 4 bases and J by 7 bases, with 12 bases between them. Generated by immunoSEQ multiplex PCR, the TCRdb table keeps only in-frame clones and is missing some. The sample records 60,000 to 75,000 clones, roughly 86% being singletons. This record belongs to a study of T cells in localized non-small cell lung cancer. Material: peripheral blood, obtained before any cancer treatment. The chain links TRBV5-1 to TRBJ1-6; D is undetermined. The sequence was obtained from a female donor aged 60 or older with stage I lung adenocarcinoma. The CDR3, as DNA: TGCGCCAGCAGCACGGGGAGTTCGAATTCACCCCTCCACTTT. As protein: CASSTGSSNSPLHF.